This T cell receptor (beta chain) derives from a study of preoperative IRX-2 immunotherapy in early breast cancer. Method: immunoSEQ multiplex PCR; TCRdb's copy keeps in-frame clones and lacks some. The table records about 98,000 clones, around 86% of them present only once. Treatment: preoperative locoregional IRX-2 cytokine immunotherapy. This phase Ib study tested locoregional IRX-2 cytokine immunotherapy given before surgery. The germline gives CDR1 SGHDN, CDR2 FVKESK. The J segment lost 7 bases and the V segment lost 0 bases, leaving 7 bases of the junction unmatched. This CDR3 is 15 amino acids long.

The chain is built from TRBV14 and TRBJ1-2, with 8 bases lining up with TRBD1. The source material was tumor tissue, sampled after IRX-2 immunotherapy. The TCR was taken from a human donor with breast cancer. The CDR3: CASSQDPGQEFGYTF. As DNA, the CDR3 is TGTGCCAGCAGCCAAGACCCGGGACAGGAGTTTGGCTACACCTTC.